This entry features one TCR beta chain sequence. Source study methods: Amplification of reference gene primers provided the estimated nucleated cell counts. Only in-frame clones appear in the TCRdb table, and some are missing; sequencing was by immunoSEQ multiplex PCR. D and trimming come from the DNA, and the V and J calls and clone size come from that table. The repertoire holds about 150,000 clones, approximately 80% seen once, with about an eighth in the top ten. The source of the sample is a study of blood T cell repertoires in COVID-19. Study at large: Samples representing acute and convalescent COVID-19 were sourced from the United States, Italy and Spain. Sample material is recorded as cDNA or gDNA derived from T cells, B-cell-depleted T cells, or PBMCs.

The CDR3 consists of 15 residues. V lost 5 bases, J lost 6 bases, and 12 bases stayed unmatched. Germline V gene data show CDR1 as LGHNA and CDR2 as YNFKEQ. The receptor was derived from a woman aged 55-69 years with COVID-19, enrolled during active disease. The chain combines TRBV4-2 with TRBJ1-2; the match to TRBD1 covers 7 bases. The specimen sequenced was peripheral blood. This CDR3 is CASSSPRQGVHGYTF. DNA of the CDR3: TGTGCCAGCAGCTCTCCTAGACAGGGCGTCCATGGCTACACCTTC.